Below are 30 T cell receptor beta chains sequenced from a single sample in a study of OX40 agonist ivuxolimab in advanced cancers. Clones were read by immunoSEQ multiplex PCR, and TCRdb kept only the in-frame ones, dropping some. In the table there are tens of thousands of clones, nearly 90% of which are singletons. The source was CD4+ or CD8+ T cells sorted from blood, collected in a trial of the OX40 agonist ivuxolimab. Receptors were obtained from an adult with an advanced solid tumor such as melanoma, head and neck, liver or kidney cancer.

This chain joins TRBV7-6 and TRBJ2-3; D is possibly TRBD1 (5 bases). The CDR3 runs to 12 residues. Per the germline V gene, CDR1 is SGHVS and CDR2 is FNYEAQ. Trimming cost V 5 bases and J 11 bases, with 14 bases left between them. The CDR3 is CASSLGASLQYF. In DNA, the CDR3 is TGTGCCAGCAGCCTAGGGGCCAGCCTGCAGTATTTT.

The chain has TRBV28 and TRBJ1-6, with 9 bases that match TRBD1. CDR3 length: 15 residues. The germline V gene encodes CDR1 MDHEN and CDR2 SYDVKM. With 7 bases clipped from V and 6 bases from J, the junction kept 7 bases outside the gene matches. The CDR3 reads CASISPGQGNSPLHF. Here the CDR3 DNA reads TGTGCCAGCATTTCCCCGGGACAGGGTAATTCACCCCTCCACTTT.

The V call is TRBV6-6, the J call TRBJ2-7; D call uncertain. Germline V gene data show CDR1 as MNHNY and CDR2 as SVGAGI (reference sequence). The CDR3 loop spans 8 amino acids. V shed 7 bases and J shed 7 bases, with 2 bases lying between them. CDR3: CASKEQYF. The CDR3 DNA is TGTGCCAGCAAGGAGCAGTACTTC.

V is TRBV28 and J is TRBJ2-5; 9 nucleotides line up with TRBD1. The CDR3 runs to 15 residues. Germline V gives CDR1 MDHEN, CDR2 SYDVKM. J lost 5 bases, V lost 6 bases, and 10 bases had no gene match. The CDR3 region is CASSGVGQGYETQYF. In DNA form, the CDR3 reads TGTGCCAGCAGCGGGGTGGGACAGGGTTATGAGACCCAGTACTTC.

The chain carries TRBV7-3 and TRBJ2-1; no clear D gene. CDR1 is SGHTA and CDR2 is FQGTGA in the germline V gene. CDR3 length: 14 residues. V gave up 5 bases and J gave up 2 bases, with 10 bases separating them. The chain's CDR3 is CASSRTPTYNEQFF. The DNA of the CDR3 is TGTGCCAGCAGCCGGACCCCTACCTACAATGAGCAGTTCTTC.

This chain connects TRBV28 to TRBJ2-7; TRBD1 is a possible D gene (5 bases). This CDR3 is 12 amino acids long. Per the germline V gene, CDR1 is MDHEN and CDR2 is SYDVKM. V lost 8 bases and J 2 bases, leaving 10 bases between the germline ends. The CDR3, as DNA: TGTGCCAGCGGGGCAGGGACCTACGAGCAGTACTTC. Protein product: CASGAGTYEQYF.

The V and J genes are TRBV5-1 and TRBJ1-5, with TRBD1 as a possible D gene (6 bases). V gave up 1 base and J gave up 4 bases, with 6 bases separating them. Germline V gives CDR1 SGHRS, CDR2 YFSETQ. This CDR3 has 13 amino acids. Written as DNA, the CDR3 is TGCGCCAGCAGCTTGACAGGGAATCAGCCCCAGCATTTT. Its protein is CASSLTGNQPQHF.

This chain joins TRBV5-4 and TRBJ2-7, with D perhaps matching TRBD1 or TRBD2 (5 bases each). CDR1 and CDR2 from the germline V gene are SGHNT and YYREEE (reference sequence). This CDR3 is 14 amino acids long. With 2 bases removed from V and 5 bases from J, the gap between germline ends came to 14 bases. The CDR3 loop is CASSLLEGLNEQYF. CDR3 coding DNA: TGTGCCAGCAGCTTACTTGAGGGGCTGAACGAGCAGTACTTC.

The V call is TRBV5-6, the J call TRBJ2-7; 11 bases are shared with TRBD1. V was clipped by 5 bases and J by 4 bases; unmatched bases: 5. Looked up from germline, CDR1 is SGHDT and CDR2 is YYEEEE. CDR3 length equals 14 residues. The CDR3 DNA reads as TGTGCCAGCAGTTATGGACAGGGGGCGTACGAGCAGTACTTC. It specifies CASSYGQGAYEQYF.

V and J are TRBV19 and TRBJ2-7; 8 bases agree with TRBD1. The V segment lost 3 bases and the J segment 5 bases; nucleotides outside the gene matches: 6. CDR1 and CDR2 (germline): LNHDA, SQIVND (reference sequence). This CDR3 comprises 14 residues. This chain's CDR3 is CASSMWQGAHEQYF. CDR3 nucleotide sequence: TGTGCCAGTAGTATGTGGCAGGGGGCCCACGAGCAGTACTTC. Filled out from reference TRBV19 and TRBJ2-7, the complete variable domain reads DGGITQSPKYLFRKEGQNVTLSCEQNLNHDAMYWYRQDPGQGLRLIYYSQIVNDFQKGDIAEGYSVSREKKESFPLTVTSAQKNPTAFYLCASSMWQGAHEQYFGPGTRLTVT.

As concerns this clone: The same CDR3 arises from other DNA sequences in this sample as well. This chain links TRBV19 with TRBJ1-2; D is uncertain. The CDR3 extends over 14 amino acids. The V and J ends lost 6 bases and 11 bases respectively, with 22 bases between them. Germline V gene data show CDR1 as LNHDA and CDR2 as SQIVND (reference sequence). The CDR3 loop is CASRSRGNLWSYTF. CDR3 coding DNA: TGTGCCAGTAGATCCCGAGGGAACCTATGGAGTTACACCTTC. Variable domain in full (rest from reference TRBV19 and TRBJ1-2): DGGITQSPKYLFRKEGQNVTLSCEQNLNHDAMYWYRQDPGQGLRLIYYSQIVNDFQKGDIAEGYSVSREKKESFPLTVTSAQKNPTAFYLCASRSRGNLWSYTFGSGTRLTVV.

The CDR3 is CASSKVGSYEQFF. The CDR3, as DNA: TGTGCCAGCAGCAAAGTGGGCAGCTATGAGCAGTTCTTC. This rearrangement joins TRBV21-1 to TRBJ2-1; TRBD1, the table's D call, was not compared with the DNA. TRBV21-1 is a pseudogene. The length of the CDR3 is 13 residues.

The chain has TRBV6-1 and TRBJ1-5; D not certain. Trimming removed 5 bases at V and 11 bases at J, with 10 bases between. The CDR3 sequence is 11 residues long. Germline CDR1 reads MNHNS; CDR2 reads SASEGT. CDR3 region: CASSYDGAQHF. In nucleotides, the CDR3 is TGTGCCAGCAGTTACGATGGGGCCCAGCATTTT.

Only one count was recorded for this clone. V is TRBV19 and J is TRBJ2-3; D gene unclear. V lost 6 bases and J lost 0, with 4 bases in between. Germline CDR1 LNHDA, CDR2 SQIVND (reference sequence). This CDR3 region has 12 residues. The CDR3 reads CASSPSTDTQYF. As DNA, the CDR3 is TGTGCCAGTAGCCCGAGCACAGATACGCAGTATTTT.

This clone was found a few times. The chain uses TRBV5-1 and TRBJ2-5; D gene unclear. The V end was cut by 4 bases, the J end by 5 bases, with 15 bases between. This CDR3 contains 14 residues. The germline V gene has CDR1 SGHRS and CDR2 YFSETQ. The CDR3 bases are TGCGCCAGCAGCCTCCGGACCAATCGGGAGACCCAGTACTTC. The encoded protein is CASSLRTNRETQYF.

In its sample, this clone was seen a few times. The rearrangement joins TRBV5-4 to TRBJ1-3; TRBD1 might be the D (5 bases). The CDR3 length is 15 residues. Trimming pared 3 bases from V and 1 base from J, leaving 11 bases between. Per germline, CDR1 SGHNT and CDR2 YYREEE (reference sequence). The CDR3 sequence is CASSSPGFSGNTIYF. The DNA for the CDR3 is TGTGCCAGCAGCTCACCAGGGTTTTCTGGAAACACCATATATTTT. Using reference TRBV5-4 and TRBJ1-3 for the parts outside the CDR3, the full variable domain is ETGVTQSPTHLIKTRGQQVTLRCSSQSGHNTVSWYQQALGQGPQFIFQYYREEENGRGNFPPRFSGLQFPNYSSELNVNALELDDSALYLCASSSPGFSGNTIYFGEGSWLTVV.

J is TRBJ1-4 and V is TRBV5-1, with a possible D match to TRBD1 (5 bases). Trimming removed 4 bases at V and 8 bases at J, with 18 bases between. CDR3 size: 15 residues. Germline CDR1 reads SGHRS; CDR2 reads YFSETQ. As DNA, the CDR3 is TGCGCCAGCAGCCCCGACAGCGAATGGGGCGAAAAACTGTTTTTT. This gives the protein CASSPDSEWGEKLFF.

The V and J genes are TRBV2 and TRBJ1-6, with 10 bases aligning to TRBD1. With V trimmed by 6 bases and J by 6 bases, 5 bases remained unmatched. This CDR3 comprises 15 residues. CDR1 and CDR2 from the germline V gene are SNHLY and FYNNEI. DNA of the CDR3: TGTGCCAGCAGCTGGGACAGGGGAGGTAATTCACCCCTCCACTTT. Its protein is CASSWDRGGNSPLHF.

The V call is TRBV25-1, the J call TRBJ2-5; maybe TRBD1 (6 bases). The CDR3 sequence is 14 residues long. The germline CDR1 and CDR2 sequences are MGHDK and SYGVNS. V was clipped by 1 base and J by 2 bases, with 8 bases between them. The CDR3 region is CASSESRGQETQYF. The CDR3 DNA reads TGTGCCAGCAGTGAATCGAGGGGGCAAGAGACCCAGTACTTC.

The rearrangement uses TRBV10-3 and TRBJ1-4; no reliable D call. CDR1 and CDR2 from the germline V gene are ENHRY and SYGVKD. V lost 5 bases and J 4 bases, leaving 14 bases between the germline ends. The CDR3 length is 15 residues. The CDR3 region is CAISPMLAGNEKLFF. Written as DNA, the CDR3 is TGTGCCATCAGTCCCATGTTAGCGGGTAATGAAAAACTGTTTTTT.

The chain carries TRBV4-1 and TRBJ2-3; possibly TRBD2 for D (7 bases). V lost 1 base to trimming and J lost 10 bases, with 21 bases between them. Per germline, CDR1 MGHRA and CDR2 YSYEKL. The CDR3 spans 16 residues. The CDR3 reads CASSQARGGGSLSQYF. CDR3 nucleotides: TGCGCCAGCAGCCAAGCCCGCGGCGGGGGCTCCTTATCGCAGTATTTT.

The rearrangement uses TRBV10-3 and TRBJ2-2; no reliable D call. Germline V gene lookup returns CDR1 ENHRY and CDR2 SYGVKD. This CDR3 is built from 15 residues. Trimming removed 0 bases at V and 2 bases at J, with 7 bases between. The CDR3: CAISESHLNTGELFF. In nucleotides, the CDR3 is TGTGCCATCAGTGAGTCACATCTTAACACCGGGGAGCTGTTTTTT.

The table lists this clone with a count of one. The CDR3, as DNA: TGCGCCAGCAGCTTGGGAAGACAGGGGACCTATGGCTACACCTTC. It specifies CASSLGRQGTYGYTF. The V call is TRBV5-1, the J call TRBJ1-2; 8 bases match TRBD1. The V gene end was trimmed by 0 bases and the J gene end by 4 bases; junction bases not matched to a gene: 5. This CDR3 comprises 15 residues. Germline CDR1 and CDR2: SGHRS and YFSETQ.

This rearrangement joins TRBV5-4 to TRBJ1-1; the D is unclear. The germline CDR1 and CDR2 sequences are SGHNT and YYREEE (reference sequence). V was clipped by 0 bases and J by 3 bases, with 6 bases between them. There are 13 residues in the CDR3. This chain's CDR3 is CASSLGVHTEAFF. The CDR3 nucleotides read TGTGCCAGCAGCTTGGGGGTCCACACTGAAGCTTTCTTT.

The chain uses TRBV28 and TRBJ2-7, with no clear D. Germline V CDR1 and CDR2: MDHEN, SYDVKM. Trimming cost V 3 bases and J 3 bases, with 12 bases left between them. This CDR3 has 14 amino acids. CDR3 coding DNA: TGTGCCAGCAGTTTTGAGACACCTAACTACGAGCAGTACTTC. This encodes CASSFETPNYEQYF. Full variable domain (remainder filled in from reference TRBV28 and TRBJ2-7): DVKVTQSSRYLVKRTGEKVFLECVQDMDHENMFWYRQDPGLGLRLIYFSYDVKMKEKGDIPEGYSVSREKKERFSLILESASTNQTSMYLCASSFETPNYEQYFGPGTRLTVT.

The rearrangement links TRBV7-2 to TRBJ1-4; the D is unclear. Germline values: CDR1 SGHTA, CDR2 FQGNSA. V lost 7 bases, J lost 3 bases, and 6 bases lay in between. CDR3 length: 12 residues. The CDR3 DNA sequence: TGTGCCAGCACGATACCTAATGAAAAACTGTTTTTT. Translating gives CASTIPNEKLFF. The full variable domain, its missing parts supplied by reference TRBV7-2 and TRBJ1-4, is GAGVSQSPSNKVTEKGKDVELRCDPISGHTALYWYRQSLGQGLEFLIYFQGNSAPDKSGLPSDRFSAERTGGSVSTLTIQRTQQEDSAVYLCASTIPNEKLFFGSGTQLSVL.

The V call is TRBV28, the J call TRBJ2-7; D unclear. The CDR3 spans 13 residues. Germline loops: CDR1 MDHEN, CDR2 SYDVKM. V lost 4 bases and J lost 2, with 9 bases in between. Here the CDR3 reads CASSSYRAYEQYF. Written as DNA, the CDR3 is TGTGCCAGCAGTTCGTACAGAGCCTACGAGCAGTACTTC.

This chain uses TRBV23-1 with TRBJ2-2, with D unclear. TRBV23-1 is reported as an ORF; its role is uncertain. The CDR3 consists of 19 residues. V was clipped by 3 bases and J by 0 bases, with 20 bases between them. CDR3 residues: CASSHVGVGRISNTGELFF. As DNA, the CDR3 is TGCGCCAGCAGTCACGTCGGAGTGGGTAGAATTTCGAACACCGGGGAGCTGTTTTTT.

The chain recombines TRBV29-1 with TRBJ2-3, with 11 bases identical to TRBD2. Germline V gene lookup returns CDR1 SQVTM and CDR2 ANQGSEA. The V gene end was trimmed by 8 bases and the J gene end by 5 bases; junction bases not matched to a gene: 9. The CDR3 consists of 14 residues. CDR3 bases: TGCAGCACCGGTAGCGGGGGGGCCTTAGATACGCAGTATTTT. It codes for CSTGSGGALDTQYF.

V and J are TRBV6-6 and TRBJ2-2, with unresolved D. This CDR3 spans 14 amino acids. The germline CDR1 and CDR2 sequences are MNHNY and SVGAGI (reference sequence). V lost 11 bases and J 1 base, leaving 14 bases between the germline ends. For the CDR3, the DNA is TGTGCCGGCCAGACGGGTCAGAACACCGGGGAGCTGTTTTTT. Amino acids: CAGQTGQNTGELFF.